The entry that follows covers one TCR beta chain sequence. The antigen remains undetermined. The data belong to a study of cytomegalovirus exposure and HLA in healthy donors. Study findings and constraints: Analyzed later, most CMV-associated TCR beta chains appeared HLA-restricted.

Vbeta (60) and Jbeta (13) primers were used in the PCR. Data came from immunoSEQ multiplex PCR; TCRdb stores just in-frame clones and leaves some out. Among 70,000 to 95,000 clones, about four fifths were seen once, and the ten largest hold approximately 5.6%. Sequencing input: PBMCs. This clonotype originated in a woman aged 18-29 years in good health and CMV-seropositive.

This chain's CDR3 is CSVGLAGATDTQYF. In nucleotides, the CDR3 is TGCAGCGTGGGACTAGCGGGCGCCACAGATACGCAGTATTTT. V is TRBV29-1 and J is TRBJ2-3; 12 bases align to TRBD2. The V gene's germline CDR1 is SQVTM and CDR2 ANQGSEA. V lost 6 bases and J lost 2; bases outside the gene matches: 3. This CDR3 is 14 amino acids long.